The 17 T cell receptor beta chains listed next were all sequenced from one sample in a study of PD-1 blockade in classical Hodgkin lymphoma. Following autologous stem cell transplantation, relapse occurred in every patient, and exposure to brentuximab vedotin varied. The repertoire was sequenced with immunoSEQ multiplex PCR; TCRdb's copy has only in-frame clones and lacks some. The sample lists under 15,000 clones; roughly 78% were seen once. This specimen consisted of peripheral blood mononuclear cells (PBMCs), obtained at baseline. These receptors were obtained from a human donor with classical Hodgkin lymphoma.

The J gene is TRBJ2-1, the V gene TRBV14; D might be TRBD2 (6 bases). V was pared by 3 bases and J by 5 bases, with 11 bases between. This CDR3 has 14 amino acids. Germline V gene data show CDR1 as SGHDN and CDR2 as FVKESK. The CDR3 protein is CASSQLGGNNEQFF. DNA for the CDR3: TGTGCCAGCAGCCAGCTGGGCGGGAACAATGAGCAGTTCTTC.

The gene calls are TRBV2 and TRBJ2-1, with 9 nucleotides matching TRBD1. V gave up 8 bases and J gave up 5 bases; unmatched junction bases: 1. The germline CDR1 and CDR2 sequences are SNHLY and FYNNEI. This CDR3 has 12 residues. In DNA, the CDR3 is TGTGCCAGCCACAGGGGGCACAATGAGCAGTTCTTC. This encodes CASHRGHNEQFF.

This sequence joins TRBV7-2 and TRBJ2-5; D is possibly TRBD1 (5 bases). From germline, CDR1 is SGHTA and CDR2 FQGNSA. Trimming took off 5 bases at V and 5 bases at J, with 15 bases between the two ends. The CDR3 is made up of 14 amino acids. The CDR3 nucleotides read TGTGCCAGCAGCCAGTCAAGGGGTGGGGAGACCCAGTACTTC. Amino acid sequence: CASSQSRGGETQYF. Full variable domain (outside the CDR3, taken from reference TRBV7-2 and TRBJ2-5): GAGVSQSPSNKVTEKGKDVELRCDPISGHTALYWYRQSLGQGLEFLIYFQGNSAPDKSGLPSDRFSAERTGGSVSTLTIQRTQQEDSAVYLCASSQSRGGETQYFGPGTRLLVL.

This clone was detected a few times. This chain connects TRBV7-9 to TRBJ1-5; 7 nucleotides match TRBD1. The CDR3 loop spans 14 amino acids. The V gene end was trimmed by 6 bases and the J gene end by 4 bases; junction bases not matched to a gene: 6. The germline V gene has CDR1 SEHNR and CDR2 FQNEAQ (reference sequence). CDR3 in amino acids: CASSTQGGNQPQHF. The CDR3 bases are TGTGCCAGCAGTACCCAGGGGGGGAATCAGCCCCAGCATTTT. Combining the CDR3 with reference TRBV7-9 and TRBJ1-5 gives the whole variable domain DTGVSQNPRHKITKRGQNVTFRCDPISEHNRLYWYRQTLGQGPEFLTYFQNEAQLEKSRLLSDRFSAERPKGSFSTLEIQRTEQGDSAMYLCASSTQGGNQPQHFGDGTRLSIL.

In its sample, this clone was seen a few times. This chain links TRBV28 with TRBJ2-3; D ambiguous. CDR1 is MDHEN and CDR2 is SYDVKM in the germline V gene. This CDR3 spans 13 amino acids. V was pared by 4 bases and J by 4 bases, with 9 bases between. The CDR3 here is CASSSPGPDTQYF. DNA for the CDR3: TGTGCCAGCAGTTCTCCTGGACCAGATACGCAGTATTTT. Drawing the rest from reference TRBV28 and TRBJ2-3, the complete variable domain is DVKVTQSSRYLVKRTGEKVFLECVQDMDHENMFWYRQDPGLGLRLIYFSYDVKMKEKGDIPEGYSVSREKKERFSLILESASTNQTSMYLCASSSPGPDTQYFGPGTRLTVL.

Judged by abundance, this clone is large. For the CDR3, the DNA is TGTGCCAGCAGCAAAGTATCACAGACCCATCAGCCCCAGCATTTT. Encoded protein: CASSKVSQTHQPQHF. This chain uses TRBV21-1 with TRBJ1-5; the table gives TRBD1 as D, unverified against the DNA. TRBV21-1 is termed a pseudogene. The CDR3 is 15 amino acids.

This clone is a singleton in its sample. The chain uses TRBV18 and TRBJ1-3; D remains ambiguous. Germline V gene sequence: CDR1 KGHSH, CDR2 LQKENI. The V end lost 3 bases, the J end lost 0 bases, and 18 bases lay between the germline ends. The CDR3 covers 18 residues. CDR3 protein: CASSPAISGGTSGNTIYF. The CDR3 DNA reads TGTGCCAGCTCACCGGCCATTAGTGGAGGAACCTCTGGAAACACCATATATTTT.

V is TRBV28 and J is TRBJ2-2; no clear D. V lost 10 bases, J lost 4 bases, and 7 bases lay in between. The CDR3 is made up of 11 amino acids. Germline V lookup: CDR1 MDHEN, CDR2 SYDVKM. CDR3 DNA sequence: TGTGCCACTTGGCGCACCGGGGAGCTGTTTTTT. Residues: CATWRTGELFF. The whole variable domain, remainder taken from reference TRBV28 and TRBJ2-2, is DVKVTQSSRYLVKRTGEKVFLECVQDMDHENMFWYRQDPGLGLRLIYFSYDVKMKEKGDIPEGYSVSREKKERFSLILESASTNQTSMYLCATWRTGELFFGEGSRLTVL.

A few counts support this clone. The rearrangement links TRBV27 to TRBJ1-6, with 10 bases lining up with TRBD1. Looked up from germline, CDR1 is MNHEY and CDR2 is SMNVEV (reference sequence). The CDR3 contains 19 residues. V gave up 4 bases and J gave up 0 bases; unmatched junction bases: 9. The CDR3 sequence is CASSYDRGPTLSYNSPLHF. CDR3 nucleotides: TGTGCCAGCAGTTATGACAGGGGGCCAACCCTCTCCTATAATTCACCCCTCCACTTT.

This clone has more than one count but fewer than ten. Other DNA sequences of this sample code for an identical CDR3. The chain is built from TRBV7-8 and TRBJ1-6; no clear D gene. Germline CDR1 SGHVS, CDR2 FQNEAQ. Trimming removed 2 bases from V and 4 bases from J, with 6 bases in between. The CDR3 runs 14 residues. The DNA of the CDR3 is TGTGCCAGCAGCTTAACTGGTTATAATTCACCCCTCCACTTT. The encoded protein is CASSLTGYNSPLHF.

The chain employs TRBV4-3 and TRBJ1-4, with TRBD1 as a possible D gene (5 bases). The V gene lost 8 bases and the J gene lost 0 bases, with 13 bases spanning the gap. The CDR3 sequence is 15 residues long. Germline V lookup: CDR1 LGHNA, CDR2 YSLEER. The CDR3 DNA reads TGCGCCAGCCGATGGGGGAGAACAACTAATGAAAAACTGTTTTTT. Amino acids: CASRWGRTTNEKLFF.

The V call is TRBV20-1, the J call TRBJ2-5; D might be TRBD2 (5 bases). The length of the CDR3 is 11 residues. CDR1 is DFQATT, CDR2 SNEGSKA, per germline (reference sequence). V was pared by 3 bases and J by 3 bases, with 5 bases between. For the CDR3, the DNA is TGCAGTGCTAGCGGGGAAGAGACCCAGTACTTC. Its translation is CSASGEETQYF.

The J gene is TRBJ1-1, the V gene TRBV7-9; no reliable D call. This CDR3 is built from 14 residues. Germline CDR1 is SEHNR and CDR2 is FQNEAQ (reference sequence). Trimming left V 1 base short and J 8 bases short, with 14 bases between. The CDR3 here is CASSLDGVNSEAFF. The CDR3 DNA is TGTGCCAGCAGCTTAGATGGGGTGAATTCCGAAGCTTTCTTT.

The chain uses TRBV19 and TRBJ2-5, with 14 bases lining up with TRBD2. J was trimmed by 5 bases and V by 3 bases; bases with no gene match: 2. The CDR3 runs to 15 residues. CDR1 and CDR2 from the germline V gene are LNHDA and SQIVND (reference sequence). The CDR3 nucleotides are TGTGCCAGTAGTATGGGACTAGCGGGGGTTGAGACCCAGTACTTC. Its translation: CASSMGLAGVETQYF.

DNA of the CDR3: TGCAGCGTTGACCAGCGGGGGACCCATACGCAGTATTTT. Protein: CSVDQRGTHTQYF. The gene calls are TRBV29-1 and TRBJ2-3; 8 nucleotides align to TRBD2. This CDR3 is 13 amino acids long. The V gene's germline CDR1 is SQVTM and CDR2 ANQGSEA. After removal of 3 bases from V and 7 bases from J, the junction contained 6 bases not matched to a gene.

The V call is TRBV2, the J call TRBJ1-3; D uncertain. The CDR3 contains 14 residues. V was clipped by 5 bases and J by 1 base, with 9 bases between them. Germline V gene sequence: CDR1 SNHLY, CDR2 FYNNEI. The DNA for the CDR3 is TGTGCCAGCAGTCCAGCCAGGTCTGGAAACACCATATATTTT. As protein: CASSPARSGNTIYF.

V is TRBV9 and J is TRBJ1-1; D is perhaps TRBD1 (6 bases). The CDR3 length is 15 residues. The V gene lost 4 bases and the J gene lost 3 bases, with 16 bases spanning the gap. Germline V CDR1 and CDR2: SGDLS, YYNGEE. DNA of the CDR3: TGTGCCAGCAGCCCTCAGGGGTGGCGGGACACTGAAGCTTTCTTT. This translates into CASSPQGWRDTEAFF. The full variable domain, rest sourced from reference TRBV9 and TRBJ1-1, is DSGVTQTPKHLITATGQRVTLRCSPRSGDLSVYWYQQSLDQGLQFLIQYYNGEERAKGNILERFSAQQFPDLHSELNLSSLELGDSALYFCASSPQGWRDTEAFFGQGTRLTVV.